A single sample gave rise to the 17 T cell receptor beta chains below, sequenced in a study of cytomegalovirus exposure and HLA in healthy donors (TCRdb year 2017). Library creation used the immunoSEQ multiplex PCR assay. For the multiplex PCR, a mixture combining 60 forward primers for TCR Vbeta segments and 13 reverse primers for TCR Jbeta segments was used. The table comes from immuneACCESS by way of TCRdb, which keeps in-frame sequences with V and J called. Part of the clones is missing from these tables; in studies checked, under half for an unresolved V gene and the rest for unknown reasons. The sample includes under 150,000 clones, with 80% to 90% observed a single time. Together, the top ten hold approximately 10% of the sample. Sample: PBMCs. All receptors come from a male donor in good health and CMV-seropositive.

CDR3 region: CASSEAGSSGWEQFF. CDR3 nucleotide sequence: TGTGCCAGCAGTGAAGCGGGTAGTAGCGGGTGGGAGCAGTTCTTC. The J gene is TRBJ2-1, the V gene TRBV6-1, with 7 bases identical to TRBD2. CDR3 size: 15 residues. Trimming removed 0 bases from V and 10 bases from J; junction bases left unmatched: 9. CDR1 and CDR2 from the germline V gene are MNHNS and SASEGT.

J is TRBJ2-3 and V is TRBV14, with unresolved D. CDR1 SGHDN and CDR2 FVKESK come from the germline V gene. The germline V and J ends were trimmed by 0 bases and 0 bases, with 10 bases remaining between them. This CDR3 spans 16 amino acids. The CDR3 sequence is CASSQEPVSSTDTQYF. The CDR3 DNA follows: TGTGCCAGCAGCCAAGAGCCGGTTAGCAGCACAGATACGCAGTATTTT.

The CDR3 loop is CASSLMGRGGNTIYF. In DNA, the CDR3 is TGTGCCAGCAGTTTAATGGGCAGGGGTGGAAACACCATATATTTT. The V call is TRBV28, the J call TRBJ1-3, with D tentatively TRBD1 (6 bases). The CDR3 sequence is 15 residues long. The germline V gene has CDR1 MDHEN and CDR2 SYDVKM. V was shortened by 2 bases and J by 3 bases, with 11 bases between the two germline ends.

The chain is built from TRBV27 and TRBJ2-5; D perhaps matches TRBD2 (5 bases). There are 14 residues in the CDR3. Germline V gene lookup returns CDR1 MNHEY and CDR2 SMNVEV (reference sequence). The V end lost 4 bases, the J end lost 4 bases, and 13 bases lay between the germline ends. The CDR3 is CASSSLGVGETQYF. The CDR3 DNA sequence: TGTGCCAGCAGTTCGTTGGGAGTTGGAGAGACCCAGTACTTC.

V is TRBV28 and J is TRBJ1-5; D perhaps matches TRBD1 (6 bases). In germline, CDR1 is MDHEN, CDR2 SYDVKM. This CDR3 spans 13 amino acids. Trimming shortened V by 9 bases and J by 0 bases, and 9 bases separated the two germline ends. CDR3 loop: CASNRDSNQPQHF. DNA for the CDR3: TGTGCCAGTAACAGGGATAGCAATCAGCCCCAGCATTTT.

This clone has a single count. The CDR3 DNA reads TGTGCCAGCAGCTTGGATCGTGAAAAACTGTTTTTT. It specifies CASSLDREKLFF. V usage is TRBV5-4 and J usage is TRBJ1-4, with D uncertain. The CDR3 sequence is 12 residues long. The germline gives CDR1 SGHNT, CDR2 YYREEE (reference sequence). Trimming cost V 0 bases and J 7 bases, with 4 bases left between them.

This chain joins TRBV5-6 and TRBJ2-7; 10 positions agree with TRBD1. The CDR3 extends over 15 amino acids. In germline, CDR1 is SGHDT, CDR2 YYEEEE. V shed 4 bases and J 2 bases; nucleotides not matched to a gene: 6. In DNA, the CDR3 is TGTGCCAGCAGCATAGGACAGGGGGGGACCTACGAGCAGTACTTC. It specifies CASSIGQGGTYEQYF.

The chain has TRBV28 and TRBJ2-5; 12 nucleotides match TRBD2. J gave up 1 base and V 3 bases, and 9 bases lay outside the gene matches. CDR3 length: 18 amino acids. Germline assignment: CDR1 MDHEN and CDR2 SYDVKM. CDR3 region: CASSLSGRTSGIQETQYF. The CDR3 DNA sequence: TGTGCCAGCAGTTTGTCGGGACGGACTAGCGGGATCCAAGAGACCCAGTACTTC. The full variable domain, with the rest looked up from reference TRBV28 and TRBJ2-5, is DVKVTQSSRYLVKRTGEKVFLECVQDMDHENMFWYRQDPGLGLRLIYFSYDVKMKEKGDIPEGYSVSREKKERFSLILESASTNQTSMYLCASSLSGRTSGIQETQYFGPGTRLLVL.

The count of this clone is one. The chain has TRBV28 and TRBJ1-1, with a possible D match to TRBD1 (6 bases). The CDR3 is made up of 14 amino acids. CDR1 is MDHEN, CDR2 SYDVKM, per germline. Trimming took off 3 bases at V and 5 bases at J, with 13 bases between the two ends. The CDR3 coding sequence is TGTGCCAGCAGTTTTCCGGGAACAGGGACTGAAGCTTTCTTT. Residues: CASSFPGTGTEAFF.

The chain couples TRBV19 to TRBJ1-5; D remains ambiguous. The germline gives CDR1 LNHDA, CDR2 SQIVND (reference sequence). Between the trimmed V and J ends, which lost 0 bases and 7 bases, there was a span of 13 bases. The CDR3 is made up of 15 amino acids. The CDR3 loop reads CASSIEGSLAQPQHF. In DNA form, the CDR3 reads TGTGCCAGTAGTATAGAGGGAAGTCTAGCCCAGCCCCAGCATTTT.

This clone was observed a few times. The gene calls are TRBV11-3 and TRBJ2-5, with a tentative D call TRBD1 (5 bases). TRBJ2-7 explains the end of the DNA better; the J call may be wrong. CDR3 length equals 15 residues. Germline CDR1 and CDR2: SGHNT and YENEEA. The CDR3 coding sequence is TGTGCCAGCAGCTTAGGGGGCGGACGTACCTACGAGCAGTACTTC. Translating it yields CASSLGGGRTYEQYF.

The V call is TRBV21-1, the J call TRBJ2-2; TRBD1, the table's D call, was not compared with the DNA. TRBV21-1 is assigned pseudogene status. The length of the CDR3 is 13 residues. The CDR3 DNA follows: TGTGCCAGCAGCAAAACAGCTACCGGGGAGCTGTTTTTT. It is translated as CASSKTATGELFF.

The chain is built from TRBV28 and TRBJ2-3, with TRBD2 matching 10 bases. The CDR3 loop spans 15 amino acids. Unmatched junction bases numbered 6, after V lost 7 bases and J lost 2 bases. The germline gives CDR1 MDHEN, CDR2 SYDVKM. CDR3 in amino acids: CASIQREGLTDTQYF. The CDR3 DNA reads TGTGCCAGCATCCAGCGGGAGGGCCTCACAGATACGCAGTATTTT.

The rearrangement links TRBV28 to TRBJ1-5, with 8 nucleotides matching TRBD1. The germline gives CDR1 MDHEN, CDR2 SYDVKM. V dropped 6 bases and J dropped 5; count of bases not matched to a gene: 6. The CDR3 is 14 amino acids. The CDR3 protein is CASRLGQGYQPQHF. As DNA, the CDR3 is TGTGCCAGCAGGCTTGGACAGGGTTATCAGCCCCAGCATTTT.

A remark on this clone: The same CDR3 also results from other DNA sequences found in this sample. This chain joins TRBV19 and TRBJ2-1; no definite D call. CDR3 length equals 15 residues. Trimming left V 3 bases short and J 1 base short, with 10 bases between. Germline V gene sequence: CDR1 LNHDA, CDR2 SQIVND (reference sequence). The CDR3 nucleotides are TGTGCCAGTAGTATTTTGGCGGAGTCCTACAATGAGCAGTTCTTC. It is translated as CASSILAESYNEQFF.

This sequence joins TRBV28 and TRBJ1-2, with D possibly being TRBD1 (5 bases). CDR3 length: 12 residues. The V end lost 3 bases, the J end lost 7 bases, and 9 bases lay between the germline ends. CDR1 is MDHEN and CDR2 is SYDVKM in the germline V gene. Here the CDR3 DNA reads TGTGCCAGCAGTTTGGGGGGATTTGGCTACACCTTC. Translating it yields CASSLGGFGYTF.

The J gene is TRBJ2-5, the V gene TRBV5-8; D not certain. Germline V CDR1 and CDR2: SGHTS, YDEGEE. The CDR3 has 11 amino acids. Between the trimmed V and J ends, which lost 4 bases and 5 bases, there was a span of 6 bases. CDR3 sequence reads: CASSIYETQYF. CDR3 sequence (DNA): TGTGCCAGCAGCATATATGAGACCCAGTACTTC.